Below, 19 T cell receptor beta chains from the same sample are listed, as sequenced in a study of siplizumab effects on memory and regulatory T cells. The table came from immunoSEQ multiplex PCR; TCRdb's copy has only in-frame clones and leaves some out. The sample consists of about 87,000 clones, 85% to 90% of them appearing once. The sequenced sample consisted of CD4+ T cells sorted from blood. All receptors come from a human donor in good health.

The CDR3 bases are TGTGCCAGCAGCTCCGGGAGCTCCTACAATGAGCAGTTCTTC. Protein product: CASSSGSSYNEQFF. The rearrangement uses TRBV14 and TRBJ2-1; tentative D call: TRBD2 (6 bases). V gave up 5 bases and J gave up 0 bases, with 8 bases separating them. Germline V gene lookup returns CDR1 SGHDN and CDR2 FVKESK. The CDR3 has 14 residues.

The rearrangement uses TRBV7-2 and TRBJ2-7; tentatively, D is TRBD2 (6 bases). The CDR3 is 15 amino acids. The germline V and J ends were trimmed by 7 bases and 3 bases, with 19 bases remaining between them. Looked up from germline, CDR1 is SGHTA and CDR2 is FQGNSA. CDR3 nucleotides: TGTGCCAGCACCATTCAGGCTAGCGTGGTCTACGAGCAGTACTTC. Its protein product is CASTIQASVVYEQYF. Using reference TRBV7-2 and TRBJ2-7 for the parts outside the CDR3, the full variable domain is GAGVSQSPSNKVTEKGKDVELRCDPISGHTALYWYRQSLGQGLEFLIYFQGNSAPDKSGLPSDRFSAERTGGSVSTLTIQRTQQEDSAVYLCASTIQASVVYEQYFGPGTRLTVT.

This rearrangement joins TRBV27 to TRBJ2-7; 9 bases agree with TRBD1. CDR1 is MNHEY, CDR2 SMNVEV, per germline (reference sequence). Germline trimming cut 5 bases from V and 6 bases from J; bases unmatched to any gene: 8. This CDR3 spans 14 amino acids. The CDR3 loop is CASSVTGTGTEQYF. CDR3 bases: TGTGCCAGCAGTGTCACCGGGACAGGGACCGAGCAGTACTTC.

The chain recombines TRBV4-1 with TRBJ2-7, with TRBD1 matching over 7 bases. J lost 5 bases, V lost 1 base, and 14 bases had no gene match. From germline, CDR1 is MGHRA and CDR2 YSYEKL. The CDR3 sequence is 17 residues long. CDR3 bases: TGCGCCAGCAGCCAAGGCTCCCCGAGGGGGCAGAGGAACGAGCAGTACTTC. Translating gives CASSQGSPRGQRNEQYF.

The V and J genes are TRBV5-1 and TRBJ2-1, with D maybe TRBD1 (7 bases). Trimming cost V 4 bases and J 8 bases, with 16 bases left between them. The CDR3 extends over 14 amino acids. Germline V gene lookup returns CDR1 SGHRS and CDR2 YFSETQ. The CDR3 loop is CASSGQGGNYEQFF. CDR3 in DNA: TGCGCCAGCAGCGGGCAGGGGGGCAATTATGAGCAGTTCTTC.

The J gene is TRBJ1-1, the V gene TRBV4-1, with TRBD1 identical over 11 bases. Looked up from germline, CDR1 is MGHRA and CDR2 is YSYEKL. Losses at the gene ends were 4 bases for V and 2 bases for J; bases not matched to a gene: 6. The CDR3 totals 16 residues. CDR3 residues: CASSLGTGGANTEAFF. The CDR3 DNA is TGCGCCAGCAGCCTTGGGACAGGGGGGGCCAACACTGAAGCTTTCTTT.

This chain connects TRBV20-1 to TRBJ2-7; D is unclear. The CDR3 is 11 amino acids. CDR1 is DFQATT and CDR2 is SNEGSKA in the germline V gene (reference sequence). V lost 3 bases to trimming and J lost 4 bases, with 7 bases between them. The CDR3 DNA follows: TGCAGTGCTAGGGACGCATACGAGCAGTACTTC. Its translation: CSARDAYEQYF.

This sequence joins TRBV9 and TRBJ2-1; D might be TRBD1 or TRBD2, each matching 6 bases. Trimming removed 0 bases from V and 7 bases from J, with 20 bases in between. Germline V gene data show CDR1 as SGDLS and CDR2 as YYNGEE. CDR3 length: 17 residues. The chain's CDR3 is CASSVGRGLFGGNEQFF. DNA of the CDR3: TGTGCCAGCAGCGTAGGCAGGGGCTTGTTTGGGGGGAATGAGCAGTTCTTC.

The CDR3 DNA reads TGTGCCAGCAGTGAAGGAACCGGGACAGGGGGACAGCCCCAGCATTTT. Its translation: CASSEGTGTGGQPQHF. The gene calls are TRBV6-1 and TRBJ1-5; 11 positions match TRBD1. The CDR3 runs 16 residues. Germline CDR1 is MNHNS and CDR2 is SASEGT. The V and J ends lost 1 base and 7 bases, in that order; junction bases with no gene match: 6.

Only one count was recorded for this clone. The V and J genes are TRBV30 and TRBJ1-1; D unclear. Germline V CDR1 and CDR2: GTSNPN, SVGIG (reference sequence). The CDR3 is 11 residues long. V was cut by 5 bases and J by 3 bases, with 7 bases left in between. The DNA for the CDR3 is TGTGCCTGGGTAGAACACACTGAAGCTTTCTTT. Residues: CAWVEHTEAFF.

The genes are TRBV23-1 and TRBJ2-2, with TRBD1 identical over 10 bases. TRBV23-1 is placed among ORFs of uncertain function. This CDR3 region has 19 residues. Trimming at V came to 4 bases and at J to 4 bases, leaving 15 bases not matched to a gene. This CDR3 is CASSLMGPDRGLSTGELFF. In DNA, the CDR3 is TGCGCCAGCAGTCTCATGGGCCCCGACAGGGGGCTGAGCACCGGGGAGCTGTTTTTT.

V usage is TRBV5-1 and J usage is TRBJ2-3; 8 nucleotides align to TRBD2. The CDR3 has 17 residues. CDR1 SGHRS and CDR2 YFSETQ come from the germline V gene. J was trimmed by 3 bases and V by 2 bases; bases with no gene match: 11. The CDR3 DNA sequence: TGCGCCAGCAGCTTATCCCCCCGAGGGACTAGAACAGATACGCAGTATTTT. Translated, it gives CASSLSPRGTRTDTQYF.

V is TRBV7-8 and J is TRBJ1-1, with a tentative D call TRBD1 (6 bases). Trimming left V 2 bases short and J 4 bases short, with 11 bases between. Looked up from germline, CDR1 is SGHVS and CDR2 is FQNEAQ. This CDR3 is 14 amino acids long. CDR3 sequence: CASSLQGRGTEAFF. CDR3 nucleotide sequence: TGTGCCAGCAGCTTACAGGGGCGCGGCACTGAAGCTTTCTTT. The variable domain in full, completed from reference TRBV7-8 and TRBJ1-1, reads GAGVSQSPRYKVAKRGQDVALRCDPISGHVSLFWYQQALGQGPEFLTYFQNEAQLDKSGLPSDRFFAERPEGSVSTLKIQRTQQEDSAVYLCASSLQGRGTEAFFGQGTRLTVV.

The chain uses TRBV7-6 and TRBJ2-2, with TRBD2 identical over 14 bases. The CDR3 loop spans 21 amino acids. J was trimmed by 7 bases and V by 4 bases; bases with no gene match: 20. Germline V gene lookup returns CDR1 SGHVS and CDR2 FNYEAQ. CDR3 protein: CASSSHPRGLAGVEVGGELFF. The CDR3 DNA is TGTGCCAGCAGCTCCCATCCCCGGGGACTAGCGGGAGTGGAGGTCGGCGGGGAGCTGTTTTTT.

DNA for the CDR3: TGTGCCAGCAGCCAGTTTGGGACAGGGAATGAAAAACTGTTTTTT. It yields the protein CASSQFGTGNEKLFF. The rearrangement uses TRBV16 and TRBJ1-4; 9 positions match TRBD1. CDR1 and CDR2 (germline): KGHSY, FQNENV. V was pared by 3 bases and J by 5 bases, with 4 bases of the junction left unmatched. The length of the CDR3 is 15 residues.

V gene TRBV29-1 combines with J gene TRBJ2-5; either TRBD1 or TRBD2 may supply D (5 bases each). Germline-derived CDR1 and CDR2 are SQVTM and ANQGSEA. V lost 2 bases and J lost 4, with 14 bases in between. The CDR3 spans 14 residues. This chain's CDR3 is CSVEPGALGETQYF. CDR3 coding DNA: TGCAGCGTTGAACCCGGGGCGTTGGGAGAGACCCAGTACTTC.

The genes are TRBV12-5 and TRBJ2-1, with 11 nucleotides matching TRBD1. CDR1 and CDR2 from the germline V gene are LGHNT and FRNRAP. This CDR3 comprises 18 residues. Unmatched junction bases numbered 13, after V lost 6 bases and J lost 3 bases. The CDR3 here is CASGEPGTGGWRYNEQFF. CDR3 bases: TGTGCTAGTGGAGAACCCGGGACAGGGGGTTGGCGCTACAATGAGCAGTTCTTC.

This chain joins TRBV23-1 and TRBJ2-7; possibly TRBD2 for D (5 bases). TRBV23-1 is marked as an open reading frame, function uncertain. The CDR3 has 15 amino acids. V lost 4 bases and J 0 bases, leaving 13 bases between the germline ends. This chain's CDR3 is CASSLCGCRSYEQYF. CDR3 sequence (DNA): TGCGCCAGCAGTCTGTGCGGGTGCCGCTCCTACGAGCAGTACTTC.

The rearrangement uses TRBV10-2 and TRBJ2-3; D gene unclear. Germline loops: CDR1 WSHSY, CDR2 SAAADI. Trimming stripped 7 bases from V and 2 bases from J, with 4 bases between. CDR3 length: 11 amino acids. The CDR3 DNA reads TGCGCCAGCACCCACACAGATACGCAGTATTTT. It codes for CASTHTDTQYF.